This is a list of T cell receptor beta chains from one sample in a study of memory CD4+ T cells and cytomegalovirus serostatus. The data were produced by immunoSEQ multiplex PCR, yet TCRdb's version contains in-frame clones alone and is incomplete. The sample yields about 92,000 clones, 80% seen once. The specimen was memory CD4+ T cells from blood. Source of these receptors: an adult in good health and CMV-seropositive. CDR3s include the opening cysteine and the closing phenylalanine or tryptophan. A D gene is named only where the DNA matches it firmly. The size field is filled for only some rows; it gives once, few, many or a size class.

J gene: TRBJ2-1
V gene: TRBV6-5
D gene: -
clone size: -
CDR3 DNA: TGTGCCAGCAGTGTAGTCCATGAGCAGTTCTTC
CDR3 protein: CASSVVHEQFF

J gene: TRBJ2-2
V gene: TRBV5-4
D gene: TRBD2
clone size: -
CDR3 DNA: TGTGCCAGCAGCCCCAGGACTAGCGGGAGGGCCCCAACCGGGGAGCTGTTTTTT
CDR3 protein: CASSPRTSGRAPTGELFF

J gene: TRBJ2-3
V gene: TRBV19
D gene: -
clone size: -
CDR3 DNA: TGTGCCAGTAGGCCCGGACTAACCCGCTCGGATACGCAGTATTTT
CDR3 protein: CASRPGLTRSDTQYF

J gene: TRBJ2-7
V gene: TRBV5-4
D gene: -
clone size: once
CDR3 DNA: TGTGCCAGCAGCTCCGACGGGGAGCAGTACTTC
CDR3 protein: CASSSDGEQYF

J gene: TRBJ2-2
V gene: TRBV7-7
D gene: -
clone size: -
CDR3 DNA: TGTGCTAGCAGCTTTGGACAGCTCGCCGGGGAGCTGTTTTTT
CDR3 protein: CASSFGQLAGELFF

J gene: TRBJ2-1
V gene: TRBV9
D gene: TRBD2
clone size: -
CDR3 DNA: TGTGCCAGCAGCGATAGCGGGAGAATATTGATCAATGAGCAGTTCTTC
CDR3 protein: CASSDSGRILINEQFF

J gene: TRBJ2-7
V gene: TRBV6-1
D gene: -
clone size: -
CDR3 DNA: TGTGCCAGCCGGAAGGACTCCTACGAGCAGTACTTC
CDR3 protein: CASRKDSYEQYF

J gene: TRBJ1-1
V gene: TRBV11-2
D gene: -
clone size: -
CDR3 DNA: TGTGCCAGCAGCCTCCGGTCCCGGGGGGGCACTGAAGCTTTCTTT
CDR3 protein: CASSLRSRGGTEAFF

J gene: TRBJ2-5
V gene: TRBV19
D gene: -
clone size: -
CDR3 DNA: TGTGCCAGTAGTATAGGGTACAGGGACCGGGGTGTGAAGACCCAGTACTTC
CDR3 protein: CASSIGYRDRGVKTQYF

J gene: TRBJ2-3
V gene: TRBV19
D gene: TRBD2
clone size: -
CDR3 DNA: TGTGCCAGTAGTATACTCAGCGGGACGGGCACAGATACGCAGTATTTT
CDR3 protein: CASSILSGTGTDTQYF

J gene: TRBJ2-2
V gene: TRBV19
D gene: TRBD2
clone size: -
CDR3 DNA: TGTGCCAGTAGTACTCCGGGACTAGCGGGAGTCCTCACCGGGGAGCTGTTTTTT
CDR3 protein: CASSTPGLAGVLTGELFF

J gene: TRBJ1-1
V gene: TRBV5-4
D gene: -
clone size: -
CDR3 DNA: TGTGCCAGCAGCTTCGAGACCGGGACAAACTTTAACACTGAAGCTTTCTTT
CDR3 protein: CASSFETGTNFNTEAFF

J gene: TRBJ2-1
V gene: TRBV4-1
D gene: TRBD2
clone size: -
CDR3 DNA: TGCGCCAGCAGATCCCTAGCGGGGGATAATGAGCAGTTCTTC
CDR3 protein: CASRSLAGDNEQFF

J gene: TRBJ2-5
V gene: TRBV7-2
D gene: -
clone size: once
CDR3 DNA: TGTGCCAGCAGCCTCCAGTGGGGGAAGACCCAGTACTTC
CDR3 protein: CASSLQWGKTQYF

J gene: TRBJ2-1
V gene: TRBV28
D gene: TRBD2
clone size: -
CDR3 DNA: TGTGCCAGCAGCCCCCTGGGCGGGAGGGCCTCGAATGAGCAGTTCTTC
CDR3 protein: CASSPLGGRASNEQFF